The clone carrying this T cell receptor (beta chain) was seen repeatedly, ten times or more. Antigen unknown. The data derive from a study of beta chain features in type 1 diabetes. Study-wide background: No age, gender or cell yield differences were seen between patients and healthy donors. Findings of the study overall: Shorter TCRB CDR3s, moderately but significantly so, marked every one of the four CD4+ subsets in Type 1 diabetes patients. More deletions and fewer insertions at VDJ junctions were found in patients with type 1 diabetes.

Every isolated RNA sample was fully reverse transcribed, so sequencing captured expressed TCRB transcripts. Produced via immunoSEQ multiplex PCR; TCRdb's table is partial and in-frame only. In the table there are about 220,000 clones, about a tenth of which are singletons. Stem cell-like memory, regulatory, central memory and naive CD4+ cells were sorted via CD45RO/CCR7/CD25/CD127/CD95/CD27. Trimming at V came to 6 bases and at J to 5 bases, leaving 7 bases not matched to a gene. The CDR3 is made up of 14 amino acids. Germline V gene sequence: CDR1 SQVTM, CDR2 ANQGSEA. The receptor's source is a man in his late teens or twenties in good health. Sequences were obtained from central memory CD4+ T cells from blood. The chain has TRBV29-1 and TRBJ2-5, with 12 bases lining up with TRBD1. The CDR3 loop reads CSVQGQGAKETQYF. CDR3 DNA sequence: TGCAGCGTCCAGGGACAGGGGGCAAAGGAGACCCAGTACTTC.